Described below is a single TCR beta chain sequence and its context. The sample holds a few counts of this clonotype. No antigen is known for it. Per-base qualities were not stored, and no clone one base away is much larger. Counted from cysteine to phenylalanine, this CDR3 has 13 amino acids. The DNA shown is the 39-base CDR3, in frame from base 1. Reading the germline V gene gives CDR1 SNHLY and CDR2 FYNNEI. Trimming removed 5 bases from V and 4 bases from J, leaving 10 bases between the germline ends. This was a case-control study nested in a cohort of healthcare workers in London, UK, who had nasopharyngeal swab PCR tests and blood samples taken every week. Healthcare workers were enrolled in the week of the UK lockdown, from 23 to 31 March 2020, and were followed every week for up to 16 weeks. Libraries were constructed by 5' RACE. These reads were obtained on a NextSeq 500. In the TCR library protocol, unique molecular identifiers were attached to individual cDNA molecules to correct for PCR bias and sequencing error. Both TCR alpha and beta chains were sequenced, and tight co-correlation was observed between alpha and beta sequence abundances in each sample. The study's processing was this. Decombinator V4 was used to annotate TCR sequences for V gene, J gene and CDR3. TCRs were defined as expanded if a significant change between any two time points was detected under a Poisson model with p below 0.0001. TCR abundances were normalised to the total number of TCRs sequenced per sample and were expressed as counts per million. TRAV1-2 paired with TRAJ12, TRAJ20 or TRAJ33 defined MAIT TCRs, while TRAV10 paired with TRAJ18 defined iNKT TCRs. VDJdb, accessed 1 November 2021, was searched for CMV, EBV and SARS-CoV-2 annotated TCRs, excluding TCRs annotated for multiple antigens. TCRdb reanalyzed the raw reads on its own, using fastp at Q25 for trimming and MiXCR for clone calling, and kept in-frame beta chains. Each CDR3 protein appears once, grouped with its most common genes and DNA. It is TCRdb's table, rather than the study itself, that gives the V and J calls and clone size. The sample data list about 50,000 distinct CDR3 sequences, and about 6% of these were observed just once. Jointly, the top ten make up around 2.8% of the sample.

The data were taken from a study of early T cells in non-severe SARS-CoV-2 infection (dated by TCRdb to 2020 to 2022). Context from the whole study: TCR sequencing used bulk RNA from unsorted whole blood, so alpha and beta chains could not be paired. The paper's findings and limits, for the study overall: VDJdb matching was skewed toward anti-spike CD8 responses, so virus-specific expansions were likely underestimated and private and CD4 specificities were missed.

In this chain, TRBV2 is recombined with TRBJ2-3; the D gene identity is not certain. Sequenced here: whole blood, sampled at baseline. The TCR was taken from an adult who was a healthcare worker with PCR-confirmed SARS-CoV-2 infection or an uninfected control (not recorded which). The CDR3 region has the sequence CASSHITADTQYF. The nucleotide sequence reads TGTGCCAGCAGTCATATAACAGCAGATACGCAGTATTTT.